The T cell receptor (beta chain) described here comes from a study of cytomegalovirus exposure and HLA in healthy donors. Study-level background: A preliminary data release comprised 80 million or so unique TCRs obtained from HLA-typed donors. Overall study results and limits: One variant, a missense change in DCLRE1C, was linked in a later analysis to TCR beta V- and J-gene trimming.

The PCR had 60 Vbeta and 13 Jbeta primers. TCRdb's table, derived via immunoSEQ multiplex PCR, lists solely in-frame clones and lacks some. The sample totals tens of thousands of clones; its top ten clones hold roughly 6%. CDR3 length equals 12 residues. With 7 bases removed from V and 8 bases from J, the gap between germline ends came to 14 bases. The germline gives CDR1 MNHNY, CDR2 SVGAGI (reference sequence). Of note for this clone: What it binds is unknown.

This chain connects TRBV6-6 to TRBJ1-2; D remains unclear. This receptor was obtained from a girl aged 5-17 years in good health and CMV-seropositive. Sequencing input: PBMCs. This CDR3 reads CASTHARGGYTF. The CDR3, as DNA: TGTGCCAGCACCCACGCGCGGGGAGGCTACACCTTC.